This is a list of T cell receptor beta chains from one sample in a study of post-analysis software for immune sequencing data. From the PCR reads, TCRdb called clonotypes with MiXCR, one entry per CDR3 protein. The data contain roughly 600,000 distinct CDR3 sequences, roughly two fifths of them singletons. The sample consisted of blood. These receptors were collected from a girl aged 10 to 17 with multiple sclerosis. CDR3s include the opening cysteine and the closing phenylalanine or tryptophan.

j_call: TRBJ2-1; v_call: TRBV6-1; cdr3_length: 19; cdr3_aa: CASSEAGWDRYIIYNEQFF
j_call: -; v_call: TRBV30; cdr3_length: 12; cdr3_aa: CAWSRGIDEQYF
j_call: TRBJ1-2; v_call: TRBV3-1; cdr3_length: 16; cdr3_aa: CASSQENHRLYYGYTF
j_call: TRBJ2-1; v_call: TRBV5-6; cdr3_length: 14; cdr3_aa: CASSFETGGYEQFF
j_call: TRBJ2-5; v_call: TRBV29-1; cdr3_length: 11; cdr3_aa: CSVGFSNEQYF
j_call: TRBJ1-2; v_call: TRBV6-5; cdr3_length: 12; cdr3_aa: CASSNRVHGYTF
j_call: TRBJ1-5; v_call: TRBV12-3/TRBV12-4; cdr3_length: 12; cdr3_aa: CASSYSGQPQHF
j_call: TRBJ2-7; v_call: TRBV7-9; cdr3_length: 12; cdr3_aa: CASSSYAYEQYF
j_call: TRBJ2-7; v_call: TRBV27; cdr3_length: 14; cdr3_aa: CASMAVYRPYEQYF
j_call: TRBJ1-1; v_call: TRBV12-3/TRBV12-4; cdr3_length: 15; cdr3_aa: CASSSVPGSNTEAFF
j_call: TRBJ2-3; v_call: TRBV3-1; cdr3_length: 17; cdr3_aa: CASSQVGTPVPPDTQYF
j_call: TRBJ2-3; v_call: TRBV12-3/TRBV12-4; cdr3_length: 13; cdr3_aa: CAFQREGTDTQYF
j_call: TRBJ1-5; v_call: TRBV29-1; cdr3_length: 15; cdr3_aa: CSVGEGQGPGQPQHF
j_call: TRBJ2-1; v_call: TRBV4-1; cdr3_length: 15; cdr3_aa: CASSQEGAGFGEQFF
j_call: TRBJ2-7; v_call: TRBV12-3/TRBV12-4; cdr3_length: 14; cdr3_aa: CASTLGTGNYEQYF
j_call: TRBJ1-1; v_call: TRBV7-8; cdr3_length: 13; cdr3_aa: CASSPGGYTEAFF
j_call: TRBJ2-2; v_call: TRBV7-3; cdr3_length: 15; cdr3_aa: CATRGGYSNTGELFF
j_call: TRBJ2-1; v_call: TRBV28; cdr3_length: 13; cdr3_aa: CATGQGNYNEQFF
j_call: -; v_call: TRBV4-1; cdr3_length: 16; cdr3_aa: CASRKGLEVQSYEQYF
j_call: TRBJ2-1; v_call: TRBV7-8; cdr3_length: 15; cdr3_aa: CASSLDGAFGNEQFF
j_call: TRBJ1-5; v_call: TRBV10-3; cdr3_length: 13; cdr3_aa: CAISRAPDQPQHF
j_call: TRBJ1-1; v_call: TRBV27; cdr3_length: 14; cdr3_aa: CASSFGDRGTEAFF
j_call: TRBJ2-7; v_call: TRBV7-2; cdr3_length: 14; cdr3_aa: CASSIGQIQYEQYF
j_call: TRBJ2-1; v_call: TRBV12-3/TRBV12-4; cdr3_length: 14; cdr3_aa: CASRGQDPYNEQFF
j_call: TRBJ1-2; v_call: TRBV30; cdr3_length: 13; cdr3_aa: CAWRVQGIYGYTF
j_call: TRBJ2-1; v_call: TRBV5-6; cdr3_length: 16; cdr3_aa: CASSGGAGGPYNEQFF
j_call: TRBJ2-1; v_call: TRBV6-6; cdr3_length: 13; cdr3_aa: CASSYRTPPEQFF
j_call: TRBJ1-1; v_call: TRBV19; cdr3_length: 13; cdr3_aa: CATSDRENTEAFF
j_call: TRBJ2-1; v_call: TRBV5-1; cdr3_length: 14; cdr3_aa: CASSPTARYNEQFF
j_call: TRBJ1-4; v_call: TRBV13; cdr3_length: 16; cdr3_aa: CASSLMVRTGDEKLFF
j_call: TRBJ2-5; v_call: TRBV7-8; cdr3_length: 17; cdr3_aa: CASSSLGGAGAGETQYF
j_call: TRBJ2-1; v_call: TRBV6-2/TRBV6-3; cdr3_length: 12; cdr3_aa: CASTGPPGEQFF
j_call: TRBJ2-3; v_call: TRBV7-9; cdr3_length: 16; cdr3_aa: CASSHLHGQGSHTQYF
j_call: TRBJ1-5; v_call: TRBV6-1; cdr3_length: 17; cdr3_aa: CASSPLWGGTSNQPQHF
j_call: TRBJ2-7; v_call: TRBV20-1; cdr3_length: 13; cdr3_aa: CSAANREQYEQYF
j_call: TRBJ1-2; v_call: TRBV20-1; cdr3_length: 10; cdr3_aa: CSAPEGGYIF
j_call: TRBJ2-1; v_call: TRBV7-8; cdr3_length: 19; cdr3_aa: CASSLYSTPARERWHEQFF
j_call: TRBJ2-1; v_call: TRBV6-4; cdr3_length: 16; cdr3_aa: CASRRVAGESYNEQFF
j_call: TRBJ2-1; v_call: TRBV7-3; cdr3_length: 16; cdr3_aa: CASSFRQGSSYNEQFF
j_call: TRBJ2-1; v_call: TRBV5-1; cdr3_length: 15; cdr3_aa: CASSLWMAGGDEQFF
j_call: TRBJ2-3; v_call: TRBV12-3/TRBV12-4; cdr3_length: 16; cdr3_aa: CASTPGLAETTDTQYF